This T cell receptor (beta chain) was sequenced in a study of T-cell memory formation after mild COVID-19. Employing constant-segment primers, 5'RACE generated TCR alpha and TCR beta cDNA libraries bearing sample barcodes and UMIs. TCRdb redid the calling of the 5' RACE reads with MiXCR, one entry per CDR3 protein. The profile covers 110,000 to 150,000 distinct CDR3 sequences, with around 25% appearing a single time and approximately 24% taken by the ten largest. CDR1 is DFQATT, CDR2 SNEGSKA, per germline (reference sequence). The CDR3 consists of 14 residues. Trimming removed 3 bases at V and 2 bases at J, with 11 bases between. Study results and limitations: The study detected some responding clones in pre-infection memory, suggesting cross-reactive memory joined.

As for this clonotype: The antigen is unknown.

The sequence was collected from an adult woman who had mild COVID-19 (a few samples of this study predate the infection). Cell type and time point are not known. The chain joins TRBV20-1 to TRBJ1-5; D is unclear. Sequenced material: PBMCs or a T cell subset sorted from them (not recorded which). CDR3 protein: CSARDFKGNQPQHF. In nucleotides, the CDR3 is TGCAGTGCTAGGGACTTTAAGGGCAATCAGCCCCAGCATTTT.